This TCR beta chain was captured by sequencing in a study of blood T cell repertoires in COVID-19. Study background: Researchers got acute and convalescent COVID-19 samples from the United States, Italy and Spain. In each case, the material was cDNA or gDNA derived from T cells, B-cell-depleted T cells, or PBMCs.

Seattle's enrolled individuals joined amid active infection and were then monitored longitudinally. Per the authors' pipeline: Estimation of nucleated cell counts relied on the amplification of reference gene primers. TCRdb keeps only in-frame clones here, not all; method: immunoSEQ multiplex PCR. V and J calls and clone size are copied from that table; D and trimming were computed from the DNA. The table shows 200,000 to 250,000 clones, with approximately 85% occurring only once. This CDR3 contains 13 residues. V dropped 7 bases and J dropped 2 bases, with 6 bases sitting between them. Per germline, CDR1 MNHEY and CDR2 SVGAGI. Only a few counts were recorded for this clone.

Input material: peripheral blood. The J gene is TRBJ2-6, the V gene TRBV6-5; D not resolved. The TCR sequence derives from a woman aged 70 to 79 with COVID-19, enrolled during active disease. CDR3 in DNA: TGTGCCAGCACCATTCCTGGGGCCAACGTCCTGACTTTC. Amino acids: CASTIPGANVLTF.